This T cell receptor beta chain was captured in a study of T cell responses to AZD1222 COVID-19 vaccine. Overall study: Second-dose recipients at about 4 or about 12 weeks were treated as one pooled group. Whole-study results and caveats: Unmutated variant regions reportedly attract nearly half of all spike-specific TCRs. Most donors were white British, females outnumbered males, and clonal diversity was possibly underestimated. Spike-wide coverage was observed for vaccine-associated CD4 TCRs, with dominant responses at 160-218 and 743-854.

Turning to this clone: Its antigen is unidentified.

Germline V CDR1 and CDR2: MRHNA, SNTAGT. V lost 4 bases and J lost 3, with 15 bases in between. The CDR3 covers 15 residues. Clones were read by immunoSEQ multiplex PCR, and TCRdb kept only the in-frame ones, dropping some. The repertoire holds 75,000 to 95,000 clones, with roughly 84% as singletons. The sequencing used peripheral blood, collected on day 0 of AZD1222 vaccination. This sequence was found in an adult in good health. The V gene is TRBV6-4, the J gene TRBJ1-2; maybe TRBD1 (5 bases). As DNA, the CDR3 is TGTGCCAGCAGTGGAACAGGAATGCCCTACTATGGCTACACCTTC. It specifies CASSGTGMPYYGYTF.